This T cell receptor (beta chain) was profiled in a study of cytomegalovirus exposure and HLA in healthy donors. Study-level information: As an earlier analysis found, roughly 180 million T cells yielded 90 million to 140 million unique TCR beta sequences. Study results and limitations: Later on, an analysis found that several of the most significant clusters appeared to be linked to common viral pathogens, which included parvovirus B19.

A word on this clone: Its specificity is unknown.

Primers for the PCR totalled 60 Vbeta and 13 Jbeta. Some clones are missing from TCRdb's copy, which holds only in-frame ones; the method was immunoSEQ multiplex PCR. This table has 150,000 to 200,000 clones, approximately 84% appearing once. Germline lookup yields CDR1 SQVTM and CDR2 ANQGSEA. Trimming removed 3 bases from V and 4 bases from J; junction bases left unmatched: 7. The CDR3 is 14 residues long. The TCR was taken from a girl aged 5 to 17 in good health and CMV-seropositive. Sequenced: PBMCs. This sequence joins TRBV29-1 and TRBJ2-7; 9 bases agree with TRBD1. CDR3 loop: CSVDPGQGLYEQYF. For the CDR3, the DNA is TGCAGCGTTGACCCGGGACAGGGTTTGTACGAGCAGTACTTC.